This TCR beta chain is drawn from a study of cytotoxic CD8 clonotypes in ibrutinib-treated CLL listed by TCRdb under 2021. Looking at the study overall: The cohort included around 15 treatment-naive and roughly ten relapsed/refractory patients; 17 to 18 were IGHV unmutated. Responses were partial in roughly 25 patients and complete in 2; after median approximately 69 months follow-up, roughly 14 stayed in remission and approximately 12 progressed. Samples at response were collected after a median of around twelve months of treatment, with a range of about 6 to 36 months. Samples averaged approximately 260,000 productive templates and 80,000 to 100,000 productive rearrangements. Longitudinal samples were obtainable from about 30% of the 86 participants in the trial. Cryopreserved peripheral blood mononuclear cells were collected at three points: before therapy, at response, and at either sustained remission or disease progression. Every remission and progressive disease sample was obtained while ibrutinib was still being received by the patients.

This clone was observed a single time. The antigen this receptor binds is unknown. The record has no base qualities; no much larger clone is one base away. The time point label, read with the paper, signifies: 12 months on ibrutinib. For TCR beta library preparation, around 2.2 micrograms of genomic DNA was extracted from cryopreserved PBMCs. Longitudinal blood samples from CLL patients receiving ibrutinib monotherapy were subjected to high-throughput TCR beta sequencing. The patients took part in an open-label, single-center phase 2 trial of ibrutinib monotherapy. Each clonotype received, on average, 10x coverage in deep resolution sequencing performed on a MiSeq, where the target depth lay between 1 in 1 million and 1 in 200,000 T cells. The immunoSEQ hsTCRB Kit was used to generate the TCR beta libraries. The source study handled its data this way. Data were analyzed with ImmunoSEQ Data Assistant and ImmunoSEQ Analyzer, with V, D and J genes assigned per IMGT definitions. Clonality, which ranges from 0 to 1, was calculated by subtracting the normalized Shannon entropy of productive rearrangement frequencies from one. Only overrepresented clonotypes making up at least 0.05% of each patient's repertoire were included in the public clonotype analysis. Repertoires from some twelve age-matched healthy donors in immuneACCESS were used as clonality controls. In its TCRdb copy, this immuneACCESS table keeps in-frame sequences only and misses some clones. Where compared with another copy, unresolved V genes explain less than half of these, and the others have no known cause. V and J calls and clone size are copied from that table; D and trimming were computed from the DNA. This sample has 200,000 to 250,000 clones in its table, and around 70% of those were observed once. Roughly 5.8% of the sample is in the top ten clones.

There are 15 amino acids in the CDR3, from cysteine to phenylalanine inclusive. The DNA shown is the 45-base CDR3, in frame from base 1. For CDR1 and CDR2, the germline V gene lists SNHLY and FYNNEI. V trim: 9 bases; J trim: 2 bases; unmatched bases: 13. Study-level results and caveats: Clonality increased at ibrutinib response, stayed stable in sustained remission, and fell back toward baseline at progression. Baseline clonality exceeded that of age-matched healthy donors and correlated strongly with circulating CD8+ T-cell counts. Lymph node repertoires were not examined, and the timing of sampling was not matched between patients in sustained remission and those whose disease progressed. Public clonotypes were rare and either shrank or stayed stable during treatment, and the rise in clonality at ibrutinib response reflected expansion of private clonotypes.

This clonotype was obtained from a human donor with chronic lymphocytic leukemia. The chain is assembled from TRBV2 and TRBJ2-7; 7 nucleotides in the junction match TRBD1. The starting material was PBMCs, obtained after 12 months of ibrutinib treatment. This receptor has the CDR3 CASLSTGTAAYEQYF. Read as DNA, the sequence is TGTGCCAGTCTGTCCACCGGGACAGCTGCCTACGAGCAGTACTTC.